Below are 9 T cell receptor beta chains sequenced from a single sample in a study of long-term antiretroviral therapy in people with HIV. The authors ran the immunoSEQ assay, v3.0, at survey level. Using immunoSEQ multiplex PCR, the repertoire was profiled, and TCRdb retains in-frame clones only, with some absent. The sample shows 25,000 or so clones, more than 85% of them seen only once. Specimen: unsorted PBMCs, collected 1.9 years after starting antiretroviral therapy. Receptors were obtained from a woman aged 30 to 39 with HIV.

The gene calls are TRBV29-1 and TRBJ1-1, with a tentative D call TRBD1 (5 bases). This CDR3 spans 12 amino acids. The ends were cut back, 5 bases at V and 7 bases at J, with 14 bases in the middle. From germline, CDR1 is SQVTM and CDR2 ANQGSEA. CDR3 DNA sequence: TGCAGCGTTTTAGACAGACAACATGAAGCTTTCTTT. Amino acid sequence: CSVLDRQHEAFF.

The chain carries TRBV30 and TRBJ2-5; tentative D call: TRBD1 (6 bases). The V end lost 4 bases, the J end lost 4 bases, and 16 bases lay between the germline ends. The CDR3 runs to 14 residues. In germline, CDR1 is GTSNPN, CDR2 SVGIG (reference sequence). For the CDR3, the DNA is TGTGCCTGGATGACGTGGGGGCTCACAGAGACCCAGTACTTC. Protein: CAWMTWGLTETQYF.

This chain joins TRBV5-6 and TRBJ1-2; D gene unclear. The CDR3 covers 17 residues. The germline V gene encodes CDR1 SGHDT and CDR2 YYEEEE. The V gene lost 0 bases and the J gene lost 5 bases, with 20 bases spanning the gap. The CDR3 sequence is CASSLGLTSFADYGYTF. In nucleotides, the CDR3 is TGTGCCAGCAGCTTGGGGCTGACTTCTTTCGCAGATTATGGCTACACCTTC.

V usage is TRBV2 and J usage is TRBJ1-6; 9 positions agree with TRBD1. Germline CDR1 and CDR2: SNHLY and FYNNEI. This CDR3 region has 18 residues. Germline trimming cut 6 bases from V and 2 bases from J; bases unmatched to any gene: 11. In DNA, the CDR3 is TGTGCCAGCAGCGTCCAACAGGGGGCCGCGACCTATAATTCACCCCTCCACTTT. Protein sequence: CASSVQQGAATYNSPLHF.

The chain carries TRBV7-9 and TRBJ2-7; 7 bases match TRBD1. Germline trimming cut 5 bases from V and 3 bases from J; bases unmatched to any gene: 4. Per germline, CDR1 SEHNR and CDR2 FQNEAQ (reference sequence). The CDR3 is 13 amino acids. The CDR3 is CASSARDSYEQYV. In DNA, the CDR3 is TGTGCCAGCAGCGCCCGGGACAGCTACGAGCAGTACGTC.

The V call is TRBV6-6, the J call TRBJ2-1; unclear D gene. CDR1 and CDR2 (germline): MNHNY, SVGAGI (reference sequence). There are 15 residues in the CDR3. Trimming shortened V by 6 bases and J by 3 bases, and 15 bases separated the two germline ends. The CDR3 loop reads CASRPRDNYYNEQFF. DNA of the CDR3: TGTGCCAGCAGACCCCGCGACAACTACTACAATGAGCAGTTCTTC.

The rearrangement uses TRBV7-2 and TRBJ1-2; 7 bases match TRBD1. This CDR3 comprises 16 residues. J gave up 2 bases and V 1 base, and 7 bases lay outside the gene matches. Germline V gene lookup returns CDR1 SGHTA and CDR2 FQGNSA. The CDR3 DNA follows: TGTGCCAGCAGCTTAGAAGGGGTCAGGGGGAACTATGGCTACACCTTC. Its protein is CASSLEGVRGNYGYTF.

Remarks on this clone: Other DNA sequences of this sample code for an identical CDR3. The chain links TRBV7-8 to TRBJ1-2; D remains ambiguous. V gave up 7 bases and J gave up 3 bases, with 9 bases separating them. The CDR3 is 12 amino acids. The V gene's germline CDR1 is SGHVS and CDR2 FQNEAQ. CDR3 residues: CASTGNDYGYTF. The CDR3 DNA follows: TGTGCCAGCACAGGCAACGACTATGGCTACACCTTC. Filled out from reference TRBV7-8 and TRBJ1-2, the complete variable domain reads GAGVSQSPRYKVAKRGQDVALRCDPISGHVSLFWYQQALGQGPEFLTYFQNEAQLDKSGLPSDRFFAERPEGSVSTLKIQRTQQEDSAVYLCASTGNDYGYTFGSGTRLTVV.

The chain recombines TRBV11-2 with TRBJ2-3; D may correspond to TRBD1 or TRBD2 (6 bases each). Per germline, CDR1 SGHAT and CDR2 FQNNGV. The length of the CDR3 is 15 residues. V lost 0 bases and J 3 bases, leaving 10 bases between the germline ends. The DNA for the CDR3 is TGTGCCAGCAGCTTAGAGTGGGGGGCGACAGATACGCAGTATTTT. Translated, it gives CASSLEWGATDTQYF.